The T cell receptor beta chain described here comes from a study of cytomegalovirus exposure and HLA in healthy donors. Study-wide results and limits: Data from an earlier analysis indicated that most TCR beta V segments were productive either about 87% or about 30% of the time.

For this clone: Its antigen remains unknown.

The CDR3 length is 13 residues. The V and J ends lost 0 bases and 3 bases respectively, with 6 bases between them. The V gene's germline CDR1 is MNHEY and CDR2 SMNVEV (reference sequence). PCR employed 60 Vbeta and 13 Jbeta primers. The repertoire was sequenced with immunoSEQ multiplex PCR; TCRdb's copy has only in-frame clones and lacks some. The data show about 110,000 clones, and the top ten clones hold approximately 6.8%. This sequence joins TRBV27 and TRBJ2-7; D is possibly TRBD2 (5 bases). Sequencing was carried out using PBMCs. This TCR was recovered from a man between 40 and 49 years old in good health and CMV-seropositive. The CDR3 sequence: CASSLSRGYEQYF. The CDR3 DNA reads TGTGCCAGCAGTTTATCACGGGGCTACGAGCAGTACTTC.